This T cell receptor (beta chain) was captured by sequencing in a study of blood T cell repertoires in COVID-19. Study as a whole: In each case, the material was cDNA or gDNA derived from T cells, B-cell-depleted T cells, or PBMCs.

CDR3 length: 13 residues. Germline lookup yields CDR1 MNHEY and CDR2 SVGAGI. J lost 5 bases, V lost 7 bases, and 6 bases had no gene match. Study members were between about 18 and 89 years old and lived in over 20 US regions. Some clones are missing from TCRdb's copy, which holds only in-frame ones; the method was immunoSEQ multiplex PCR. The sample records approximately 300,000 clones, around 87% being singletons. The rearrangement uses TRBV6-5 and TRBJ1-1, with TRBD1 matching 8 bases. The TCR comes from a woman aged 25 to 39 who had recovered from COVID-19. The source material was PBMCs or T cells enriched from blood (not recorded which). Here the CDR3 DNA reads TGTGCCAGCATTCTACAGGGGGGGACTGAAGCTTTCTTT. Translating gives CASILQGGTEAFF.